This record looks at one TCR beta chain sequence and its context. This specimen comes from a study of blood T cell repertoires in COVID-19. As for the study in general: T cells, B-cell-depleted T cells, or PBMCs supplied cDNA or gDNA.

Profiling relied on immunoSEQ multiplex PCR, and the TCRdb table lists in-frame clones only, not all of them. This sample has more than 85,000 clones, with roughly 85% found just once. This receptor was taken from a man aged 45-65 years with active COVID-19. The sequencing input was peripheral blood.

The CDR3 coding sequence is TGTGCCAGCAGTGAAGCAAGGCGGGGCTACACCTTC. Its protein product is CASSEARRGYTF. V gene TRBV6-1 combines with J gene TRBJ1-2; D gene uncertain. Germline-derived CDR1 and CDR2 are MNHNS and SASEGT. This CDR3 region has 12 residues. Between the trimmed V and J ends, which lost 0 bases and 8 bases, there was a span of 7 bases.